These T cell receptor beta chains were read from a single sample in a study of shared clonotypes between healthy human individuals. The assay was immunoSEQ multiplex PCR, and TCRdb's table has in-frame clones only and misses some. Of around 640,000 clones listed, 90% to 97% are singletons. The sequencing input was naive CD8+ T cells sorted from blood. These receptors were collected from a woman under 40 in good health. Each CDR3 is given with its conserved first and last residue. Each record gives: CDR3 DNA, CDR3 protein, CDR3 length, J gene, D gene, V gene, clone size. D genes are given only for firm matches. Some rows have no size entry. The others give once, few or many, or a class for an expanded clone.

TGTGCCAGCAGAGGGACTTCTTCCCACGAGCAGTACTTC	CASRGTSSHEQYF	13	TRBJ2-7	NA	TRBV5-4	NA
TGTGCCAGCAGTTACTCTTCTAGCGGGGGGGAGACCCAGTACTTC	CASSYSSSGGETQYF	15	TRBJ2-5	TRBD2	TRBV6-5	NA
TGTGCCAGCAGGGGACAGGACAGGGTTGAGCAGTTCTTC	CASRGQDRVEQFF	13	TRBJ2-1	TRBD1	TRBV27	NA
TGTGCCAGCAGAACAGGAAATTGGAATGAGCAGTTCTTC	CASRTGNWNEQFF	13	TRBJ2-1	NA	TRBV27	NA
TGTGCCAGCAGCGCATCGGACAGGGTTCGTGAGCAGTACTTC	CASSASDRVREQYF	14	TRBJ2-7	TRBD1	TRBV9	NA
TGTGCCAGCAGCTTAGAAGTCAGGGGGGGATACGAGCAGTACTTC	CASSLEVRGGYEQYF	15	TRBJ2-7	NA	TRBV11-2	NA
TGTGCCTGGAGCCCGGGACAGGGGGATTTCGAGCAGTACTTC	CAWSPGQGDFEQYF	14	TRBJ2-7	TRBD1	TRBV30	NA
TGCGCCAGCAGTGAGATTATAGAGCAGTACTTC	CASSEIIEQYF	11	TRBJ2-7	NA	TRBV10-2	NA
TGTGCCAGCAGCGCGGGACTAGCGGGAAACTCTGGGGCCAACGTCCTGACTTTC	CASSAGLAGNSGANVLTF	18	TRBJ2-6	TRBD2	TRBV5-4	once
TGTGCCAGCAGTTTATCCGGGACTAGTTCTAATGAGCAGTTCTTC	CASSLSGTSSNEQFF	15	TRBJ2-1	TRBD2	TRBV27	NA
TGTGCCAGTAGTATAAGTGGGACAGGTATTTACGAGCAGTACTTC	CASSISGTGIYEQYF	15	TRBJ2-7	TRBD1	TRBV19	NA
TGCGCCAGCAGTGAGGAACTCAGGGACGAGCAGTACTTC	CASSEELRDEQYF	13	TRBJ2-7	NA	TRBV10-1	NA
TGTGCCAGCAGTCCACCGGGACAGGGGTTTTCACCCCTCCACTTT	CASSPPGQGFSPLHF	15	TRBJ1-6	TRBD1	TRBV27	NA
TGCGCCAGGCCAACAGGGAGCACCGGGGAGCTGTTTTTT	CARPTGSTGELFF	13	TRBJ2-2	NA	TRBV10-1	NA
TGCGCCAGCAGACCCGGGACAGGGAGTTACGAGCAGTACTTC	CASRPGTGSYEQYF	14	TRBJ2-7	TRBD1	TRBV10-2	NA
TGTGCCAGCAGCCACGGACTAGCGGATCAAGAGACCCAGTACTTC	CASSHGLADQETQYF	15	TRBJ2-5	TRBD2	TRBV11-2	NA
TGTGCCAGCAGCAAAACTAAGGAGTGGAGAAGGGCCTACAATGAGCAGTTCTTC	CASSKTKEWRRAYNEQFF	18	TRBJ2-1	NA	TRBV5-6	NA
TGTGCCAGCAGTTTCGGGGGGCATTACACCTTC	CASSFGGHYTF	11	TRBJ1-2	NA	TRBV27	NA
TGTGCCAGCAGCAGGGTACTAGCGGGAGACGGAATAAGCTACGAGCAGTACTTC	CASSRVLAGDGISYEQYF	18	TRBJ2-7	TRBD2	TRBV7-8	NA
TGTGCCAGCAGCGAACAGGGAGACTCTGGAAACACCATATATTTT	CASSEQGDSGNTIYF	15	TRBJ1-3	NA	TRBV2	once
TGTGCCAGCAGCCGGGGAGGGGTCGAGCAGTACTTC	CASSRGGVEQYF	12	TRBJ2-7	TRBD2	TRBV5-8	NA
TGTGCCATCAGGGACAGGGGGGAAGACACTGAAGCTTTCTTT	CAIRDRGEDTEAFF	14	TRBJ1-1	TRBD1	TRBV10-3	NA
TGTGCCAGCAGTTTCTTCAGGGGGGATCAGCCCCAGCATTTT	CASSFFRGDQPQHF	14	TRBJ1-5	TRBD1	TRBV27	NA
TGTGCCAGCCGCCTCGGGGGGGAGAACACTGAAGCTTTCTTT	CASRLGGENTEAFF	14	TRBJ1-1	NA	TRBV6-5	NA
TGTGCCAGCAGTTACTCGGAAGGGGGAGGCGAGCAGTACTTC	CASSYSEGGGEQYF	14	TRBJ2-7	NA	TRBV6-5	NA
TGCGCCAGCAGTCAAGACCGGGACAGAGACACCTCTGGAAACACCATATATTTT	CASSQDRDRDTSGNTIYF	18	TRBJ1-3	TRBD1	TRBV4-1	NA
TGTGCTAGTGGTCCCAACCGAGCGGGAGGGCCTAGAGGCTACGAGCAGTACTTC	CASGPNRAGGPRGYEQYF	18	TRBJ2-7	TRBD2	TRBV12-5	once
TGTGCCAGCAGCCCCGGACTGTATACAGATACGCAGTATTTT	CASSPGLYTDTQYF	14	TRBJ2-3	NA	TRBV27	NA
TGTGCCAGCAGCCCCCTGGGCGGAACCTACGAGCAGTACTTC	CASSPLGGTYEQYF	14	TRBJ2-7	NA	TRBV7-9	NA
TGTGCCAGCAGCGTAGCCAGCAGCTCCTACGAGCAGTACTTC	CASSVASSSYEQYF	14	TRBJ2-7	NA	TRBV9	NA
TGTGCCAGCAGAGAGTACAGGGATTGGTACACCGGGGAGCTGTTTTTT	CASREYRDWYTGELFF	16	TRBJ2-2	NA	TRBV27	NA
TGTGCCAGTAGTATAGTCCCAGGTTACGGTGAGCAGTTCTTC	CASSIVPGYGEQFF	14	TRBJ2-1	NA	TRBV19	NA
TGTGCCAGCAGCTTATCCGGGACTCCCAGCTCCTACGAGCAGTACTTC	CASSLSGTPSSYEQYF	16	TRBJ2-7	NA	TRBV7-8	NA